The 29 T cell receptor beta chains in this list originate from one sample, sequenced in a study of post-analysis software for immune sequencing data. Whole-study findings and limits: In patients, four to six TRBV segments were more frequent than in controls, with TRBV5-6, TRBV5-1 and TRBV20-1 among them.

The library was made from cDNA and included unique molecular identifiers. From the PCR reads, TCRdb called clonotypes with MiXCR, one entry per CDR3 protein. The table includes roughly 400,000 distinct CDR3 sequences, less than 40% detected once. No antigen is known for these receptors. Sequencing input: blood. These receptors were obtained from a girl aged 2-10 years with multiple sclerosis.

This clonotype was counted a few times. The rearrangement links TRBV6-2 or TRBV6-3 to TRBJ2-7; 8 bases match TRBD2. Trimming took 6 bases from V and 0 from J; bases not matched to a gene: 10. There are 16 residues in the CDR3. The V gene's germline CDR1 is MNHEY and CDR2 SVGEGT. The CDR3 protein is CASSPPLAGSSYEQYF. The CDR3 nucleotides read TGTGCCAGCAGCCCCCCCTTAGCGGGGAGCTCCTACGAGCAGTACTTC.

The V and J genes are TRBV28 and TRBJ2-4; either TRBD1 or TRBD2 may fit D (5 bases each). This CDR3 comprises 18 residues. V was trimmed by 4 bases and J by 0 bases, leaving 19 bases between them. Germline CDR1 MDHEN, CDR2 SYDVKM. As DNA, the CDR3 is TGTGCCAGCAGTTGGGGGATGGGTGCCAGGCTAGCCAAAAACATTCAGTACTTC. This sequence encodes CASSWGMGARLAKNIQYF. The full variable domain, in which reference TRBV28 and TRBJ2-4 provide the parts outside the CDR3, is DVKVTQSSRYLVKRTGEKVFLECVQDMDHENMFWYRQDPGLGLRLIYFSYDVKMKEKGDIPEGYSVSREKKERFSLILESASTNQTSMYLCASSWGMGARLAKNIQYFGAGTRLSVL.

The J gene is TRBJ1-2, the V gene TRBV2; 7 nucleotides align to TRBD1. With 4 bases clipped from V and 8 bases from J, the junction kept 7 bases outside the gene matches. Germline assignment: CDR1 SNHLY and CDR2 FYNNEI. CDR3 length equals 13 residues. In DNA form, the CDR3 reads TGTGCCAGCAGTGTACAGGGGTTAGACGGCTACACCTTC. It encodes CASSVQGLDGYTF.

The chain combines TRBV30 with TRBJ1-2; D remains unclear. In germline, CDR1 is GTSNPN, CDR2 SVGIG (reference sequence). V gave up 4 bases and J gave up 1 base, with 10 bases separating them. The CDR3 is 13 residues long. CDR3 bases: TGTGCCTGGACTCAGAGGGTTAACTATGGCTACACCTTC. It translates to CAWTQRVNYGYTF. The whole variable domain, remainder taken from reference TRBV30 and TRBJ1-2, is SQTIHQWPATLVQPVGSPLSLECTVEGTSNPNLYWYRQAAGRGLQLLFYSVGIGQISSEVPQNLSASRPQDRQFILSSKKLLLSDSGFYLCAWTQRVNYGYTFGSGTRLTVV.

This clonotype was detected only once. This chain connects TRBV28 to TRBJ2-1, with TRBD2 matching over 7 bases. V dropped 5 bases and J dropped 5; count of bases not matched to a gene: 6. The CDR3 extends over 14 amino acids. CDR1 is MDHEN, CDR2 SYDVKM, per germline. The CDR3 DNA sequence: TGTGCCAGCAGTCCACTAGCGATGAACAATGAGCAGTTCTTC. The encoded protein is CASSPLAMNNEQFF.

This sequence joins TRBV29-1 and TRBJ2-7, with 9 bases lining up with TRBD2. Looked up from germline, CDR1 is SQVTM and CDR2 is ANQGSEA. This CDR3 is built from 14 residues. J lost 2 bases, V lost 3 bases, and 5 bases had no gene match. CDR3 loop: CSVEGAGGPYEQYF. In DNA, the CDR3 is TGCAGCGTTGAGGGGGCGGGAGGGCCCTACGAGCAGTACTTC.

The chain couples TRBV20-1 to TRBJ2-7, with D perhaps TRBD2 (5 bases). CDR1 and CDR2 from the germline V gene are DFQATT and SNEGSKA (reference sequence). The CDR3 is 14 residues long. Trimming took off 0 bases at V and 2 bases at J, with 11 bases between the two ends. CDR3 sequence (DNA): TGCAGTGCTAGAGATTTAGAGAGGGCCTACGAGCAGTACTTC. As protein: CSARDLERAYEQYF.

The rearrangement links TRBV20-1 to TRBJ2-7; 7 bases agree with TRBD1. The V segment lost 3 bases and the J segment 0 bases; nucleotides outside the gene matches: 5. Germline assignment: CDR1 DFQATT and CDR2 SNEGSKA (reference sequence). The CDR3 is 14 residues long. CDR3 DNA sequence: TGCAGTGCTAGGGAACAGGGGAGCTCCTACGAGCAGTACTTC. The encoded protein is CSAREQGSSYEQYF.

CDR3 residues: CASSEVAVSYNEQFF. The CDR3 bases are TGTGCCAGCAGCGAAGTAGCGGTCTCCTACAATGAGCAGTTCTTC. The V call is TRBV3-1, the J call TRBJ2-1, with a weak D call TRBD2 (6 bases). CDR1 and CDR2 (germline): LGHDT, YNNKEL (reference sequence). The CDR3 is 15 amino acids. V shed 5 bases and J shed 0 bases, with 11 bases lying between them.

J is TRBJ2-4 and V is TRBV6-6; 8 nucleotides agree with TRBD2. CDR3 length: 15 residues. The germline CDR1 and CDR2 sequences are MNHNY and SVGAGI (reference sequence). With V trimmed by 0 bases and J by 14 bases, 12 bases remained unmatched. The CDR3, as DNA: TGTGCCAGCAGTTACTCCGGCGCGGGGGGACCTGGGGAGTACTTC. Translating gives CASSYSGAGGPGEYF.

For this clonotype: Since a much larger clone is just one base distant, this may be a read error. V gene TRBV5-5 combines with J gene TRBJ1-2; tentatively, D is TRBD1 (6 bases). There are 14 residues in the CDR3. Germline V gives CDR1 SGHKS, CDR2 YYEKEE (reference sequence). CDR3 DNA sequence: TGTGCCGGCAGGGGCCAACACGGCAGCGTTGGCTACACCTTC. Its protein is CAGRGQHGSVGYTF.

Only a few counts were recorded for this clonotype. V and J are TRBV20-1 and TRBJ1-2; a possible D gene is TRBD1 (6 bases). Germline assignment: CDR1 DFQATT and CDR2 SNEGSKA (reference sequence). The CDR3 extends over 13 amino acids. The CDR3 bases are TGCAGCATAAGACAGGTCGAAAACTATGGCTACACCTTC. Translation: CSIRQVENYGYTF.

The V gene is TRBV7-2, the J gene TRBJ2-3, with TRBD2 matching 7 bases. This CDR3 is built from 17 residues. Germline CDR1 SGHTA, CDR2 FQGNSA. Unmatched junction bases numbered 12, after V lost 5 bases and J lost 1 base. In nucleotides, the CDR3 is TGTGCCAGCAGCCTAAGCGGCCTCGGGAGGCGCACAGATACGCAGTATTTT. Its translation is CASSLSGLGRRTDTQYF.

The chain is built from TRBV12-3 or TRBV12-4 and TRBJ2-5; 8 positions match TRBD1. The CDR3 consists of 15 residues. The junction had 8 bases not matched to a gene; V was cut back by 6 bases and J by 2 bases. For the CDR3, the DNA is TGTGCCAGCAGCCGAAATCGACAGGGGCAAGAGACCCAGTACTTC. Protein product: CASSRNRQGQETQYF.

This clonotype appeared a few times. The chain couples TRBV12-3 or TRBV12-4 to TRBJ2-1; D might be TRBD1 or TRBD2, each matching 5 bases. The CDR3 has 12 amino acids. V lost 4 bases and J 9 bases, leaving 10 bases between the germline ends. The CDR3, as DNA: TGTGCCAGCAGTTCCGTTGGGGGTGAGCAGTTCTTC. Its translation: CASSSVGGEQFF.

Written as DNA, the CDR3 is TGTGCCGGCTCGGACAGTAATAATGAAAAACTGTTTTTT. As protein: CAGSDSNNEKLFF. The genes are TRBV21-1 and TRBJ1-4; no check of the table's D call, TRBD1, against the DNA was made. TRBV21-1 is a listed pseudogene. The CDR3 is made up of 13 amino acids.

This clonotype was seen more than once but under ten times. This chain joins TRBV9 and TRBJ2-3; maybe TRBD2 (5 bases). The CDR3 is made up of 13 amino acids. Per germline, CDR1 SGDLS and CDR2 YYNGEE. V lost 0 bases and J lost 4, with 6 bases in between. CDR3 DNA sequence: TGTGCCAGCAGCGTAGCGAGGGCAGATACGCAGTATTTT. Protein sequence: CASSVARADTQYF.

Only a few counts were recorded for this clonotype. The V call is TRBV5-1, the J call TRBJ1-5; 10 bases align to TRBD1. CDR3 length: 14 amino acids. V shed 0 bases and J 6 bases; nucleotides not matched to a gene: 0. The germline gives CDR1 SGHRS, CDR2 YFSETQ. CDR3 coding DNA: TGCGCCAGCAGCTTGGGACAGGGGGCTCAGCCCCAGCATTTT. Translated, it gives CASSLGQGAQPQHF.

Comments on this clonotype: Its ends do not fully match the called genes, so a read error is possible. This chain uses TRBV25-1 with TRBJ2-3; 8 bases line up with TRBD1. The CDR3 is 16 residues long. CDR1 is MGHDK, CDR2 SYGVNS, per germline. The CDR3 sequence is CAGSESVQGVADTQYF. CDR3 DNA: TGTGCCGGCAGTGAATCTGTACAGGGGGTTGCAGATACGCAGTATTTT.

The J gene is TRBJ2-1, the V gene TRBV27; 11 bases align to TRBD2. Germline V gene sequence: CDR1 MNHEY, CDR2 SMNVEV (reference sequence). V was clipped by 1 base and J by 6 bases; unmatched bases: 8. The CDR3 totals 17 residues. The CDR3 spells CASSLYPTSGALNEQFF. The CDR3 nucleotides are TGTGCCAGCAGTTTATATCCGACTAGCGGGGCCCTCAATGAGCAGTTCTTC.

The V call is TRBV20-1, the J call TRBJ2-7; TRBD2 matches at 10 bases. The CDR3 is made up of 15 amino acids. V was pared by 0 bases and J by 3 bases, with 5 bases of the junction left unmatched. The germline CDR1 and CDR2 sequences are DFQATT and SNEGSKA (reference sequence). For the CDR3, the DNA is TGCAGTGCTAGAGATCCTAGCGGGAGAAGCTACGAGCAGTACTTC. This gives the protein CSARDPSGRSYEQYF.

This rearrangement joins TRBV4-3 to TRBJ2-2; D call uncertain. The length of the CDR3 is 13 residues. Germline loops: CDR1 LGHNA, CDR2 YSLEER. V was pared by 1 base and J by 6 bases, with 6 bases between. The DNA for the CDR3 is TGCGCCAGCAGCCAAGGGATGTCCGGGGAGCTGTTTTTT. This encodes CASSQGMSGELFF.

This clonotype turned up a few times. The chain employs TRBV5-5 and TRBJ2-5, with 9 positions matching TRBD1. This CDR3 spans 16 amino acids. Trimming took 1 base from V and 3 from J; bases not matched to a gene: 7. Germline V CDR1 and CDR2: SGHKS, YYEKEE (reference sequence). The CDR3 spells CASSLSGQGFEETQYF. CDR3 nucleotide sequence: TGTGCCAGCAGCTTGTCGGGACAGGGATTTGAAGAGACCCAGTACTTC. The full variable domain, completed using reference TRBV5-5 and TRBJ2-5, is DAGVTQSPTHLIKTRGQQVTLRCSPISGHKSVSWYQQVLGQGPQFIFQYYEKEERGRGNFPDRFSARQFPNYSSELNVNALLLGDSALYLCASSLSGQGFEETQYFGPGTRLLVL.

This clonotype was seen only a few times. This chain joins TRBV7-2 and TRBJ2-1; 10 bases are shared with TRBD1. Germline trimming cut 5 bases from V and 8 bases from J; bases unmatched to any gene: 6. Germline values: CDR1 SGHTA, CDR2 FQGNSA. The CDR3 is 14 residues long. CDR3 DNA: TGTGCCAGCAGCCTCCGGGACAGGGGTGATGAGCAGTTCTTC. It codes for CASSLRDRGDEQFF.

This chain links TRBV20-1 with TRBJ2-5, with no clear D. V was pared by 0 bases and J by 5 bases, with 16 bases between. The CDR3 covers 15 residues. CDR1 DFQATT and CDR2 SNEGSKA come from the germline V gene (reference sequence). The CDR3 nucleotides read TGCAGTGCTAGAGACCAGACGGGCGGCCGGGAGACCCAGTACTTC. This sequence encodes CSARDQTGGRETQYF.

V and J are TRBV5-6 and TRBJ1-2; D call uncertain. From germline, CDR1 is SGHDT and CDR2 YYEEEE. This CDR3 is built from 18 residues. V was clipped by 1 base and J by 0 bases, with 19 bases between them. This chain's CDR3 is CASSLPPSLESPNYGYTF. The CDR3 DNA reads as TGTGCCAGCAGCTTGCCCCCCTCCTTGGAGTCCCCTAACTATGGCTACACCTTC.

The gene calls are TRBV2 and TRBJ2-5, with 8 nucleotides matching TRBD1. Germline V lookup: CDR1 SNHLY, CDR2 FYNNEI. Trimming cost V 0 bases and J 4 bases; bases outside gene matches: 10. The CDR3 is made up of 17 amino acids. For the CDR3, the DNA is TGTGCCAGCAGTGAAGCGGGTGGGGTCAGGGGGCGAGAGACCCAGTACTTC. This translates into CASSEAGGVRGRETQYF.

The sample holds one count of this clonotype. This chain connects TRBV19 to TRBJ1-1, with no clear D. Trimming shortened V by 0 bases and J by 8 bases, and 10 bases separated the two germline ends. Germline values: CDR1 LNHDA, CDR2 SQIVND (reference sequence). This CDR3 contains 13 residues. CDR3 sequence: CASSIDDGGEAFF. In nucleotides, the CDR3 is TGTGCCAGTAGTATAGATGACGGCGGGGAAGCTTTCTTT.

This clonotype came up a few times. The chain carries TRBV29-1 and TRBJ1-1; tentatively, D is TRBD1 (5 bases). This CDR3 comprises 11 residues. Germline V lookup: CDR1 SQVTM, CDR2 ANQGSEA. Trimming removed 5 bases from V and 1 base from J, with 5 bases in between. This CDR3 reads CSVRGNTEAFF. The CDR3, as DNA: TGCAGCGTTAGGGGGAACACTGAAGCTTTCTTT. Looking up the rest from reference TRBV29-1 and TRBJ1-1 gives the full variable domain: SAVISQKPSRDICQRGTSLTIQCQVDSQVTMMFWYRQQPGQSLTLIATANQGSEATYESGFVIDKFPISRPNLTFSTLTVSNMSPEDSSIYLCSVRGNTEAFFGQGTRLTVV.